The 29 T cell receptor beta chains below were found in one sample sequenced in a study of neurological immune-mediated disorders (dated by TCRdb to about 2019). Libraries came from 5' RACE. TCRdb lists the instrument as Illumina HiSeq 2500. The public reads were reprocessed in TCRdb via fastp at Q25 and MiXCR, keeping in-frame beta chains. Entries are consolidated by CDR3 protein sequence, retaining the most common genes and DNA. This sample gives 50,000 or so distinct CDR3 sequences in total; about 3.7% of them show up just once. Clones ranked in the top ten supply approximately 5.8% of the sample. The sample was PBMCs. All receptors come from a man in his forties with multiple sclerosis.

This clonotype occurred a few times. V gene TRBV12-5 combines with J gene TRBJ1-6, with TRBD1 matching 7 bases. CDR1 and CDR2 (germline): LGHNT, FRNRAP. V lost 6 bases, J lost 7 bases, and 3 bases stayed unmatched. CDR3 length equals 13 residues. CDR3: CASGSTGNSPLHF. The CDR3 region has the DNA TGTGCTAGTGGCTCGACAGGGAATTCACCCCTCCACTTT.

This clonotype was picked up many times. The V gene is TRBV3-1, the J gene TRBJ2-2; D ambiguous. The CDR3 sequence is 18 residues long. Trimming took 1 base from V and 0 from J, leaving 15 bases between them. Per germline, CDR1 LGHDT and CDR2 YNNKEL (reference sequence). The CDR3 loop is CASSQVRAGFANTGELFF. CDR3 in DNA: TGTGCCAGCAGCCAAGTTCGAGCCGGGTTCGCGAACACCGGGGAGCTGTTTTTT.

This clonotype has a count of ten or more. V usage is TRBV6-1 and J usage is TRBJ1-1; TRBD1 agrees at 8 bases. J lost 5 bases, V lost 5 bases, and 4 bases had no gene match. Germline V gene lookup returns CDR1 MNHNS and CDR2 SASEGT. The CDR3 length is 13 residues. CDR3 DNA: TGTGCCAGCAGTTCCACAGGGGGGACTGAAGCTTTCTTT. Amino acid sequence: CASSSTGGTEAFF.

The table lists this clonotype with many counts. V gene TRBV9 combines with J gene TRBJ2-1, with 9 bases identical to TRBD2. Germline V CDR1 and CDR2: SGDLS, YYNGEE. The junction had 11 bases not matched to a gene; V was cut back by 0 bases and J by 4 bases. The CDR3 covers 18 residues. CDR3 nucleotide sequence: TGTGCCAGCAGCGTAGTTGATCGGCTAGCGGGGCAATACAATGAGCAGTTCTTC. It codes for CASSVVDRLAGQYNEQFF.

Worth noting for this clonotype: This may come from a read error, since a much larger clone is one base off. No conserved phenylalanine or tryptophan is present at the end of the CDR3, so a read error is the likely explanation. V gene TRBV20-1 combines with J gene TRBJ2-1, with 8 bases matching TRBD2. Looked up from germline, CDR1 is DFQATT and CDR2 is SNEGSKA (reference sequence). J was trimmed by 6 bases and V by 0 bases; bases with no gene match: 10. The CDR3 is 16 amino acids. CDR3 residues: CSARDLLRGASNEQFL. The CDR3, as DNA: TGCAGTGCTAGAGATCTTCTGCGGGGGGCAAGCAATGAGCAGTTCTTA.

This clonotype was detected ten times or more. V and J are TRBV6-5 and TRBJ2-3, with D possibly matching TRBD1 (6 bases). Germline assignment: CDR1 MNHEY and CDR2 SVGAGI. This CDR3 has 14 amino acids. The V end lost 5 bases, the J end lost 6 bases, and 15 bases lay between the germline ends. Written as DNA, the CDR3 is TGTGCCAGCAGTAATCCGGGACACGATGATACGCAGTATTTT. It translates to CASSNPGHDDTQYF.

This clonotype was found many times. The CDR3 region has the DNA TGCAGTGCTAGACCCCGGGAGAACACTGAAGCTTTCTTT. Protein: CSARPRENTEAFF. The chain is built from TRBV20-1 and TRBJ1-1, with D unresolved. V was trimmed by 2 bases and J by 1 base, leaving 8 bases between them. The CDR3 is 13 amino acids. CDR1 is DFQATT and CDR2 is SNEGSKA in the germline V gene (reference sequence).

This clonotype was counted ten times or more. Germline is not matched at one junction end, which may reflect a read error. The rearrangement links TRBV6-1 to TRBJ2-5; D is uncertain. The germline V gene has CDR1 MNHNS and CDR2 SASEGT. There are 14 residues in the CDR3. Written as DNA, the CDR3 is TGTGCCAGCATTGAAGGCTGGGTAGGGGAGACCCAGTACTTC. Residues: CASIEGWVGETQYF.

This clonotype was seen ten or more times. The rearrangement joins TRBV20-1 to TRBJ2-3; 13 bases align to TRBD2. This CDR3 has 16 amino acids. The junction had 7 bases not matched to a gene; V was cut back by 5 bases and J by 2 bases. Germline assignment: CDR1 DFQATT and CDR2 SNEGSKA (reference sequence). This CDR3 is CSAGAGTSGATDTQYF. The CDR3 nucleotides are TGCAGTGCTGGAGCCGGGACTAGCGGGGCCACAGATACGCAGTATTTT.

On this clonotype itself: A much larger clone differs by one base, so this may be a read error. This chain links TRBV7-2 with TRBJ2-7; a possible D gene is TRBD1 (6 bases). The V end was cut by 1 base, the J end by 7 bases, with 14 bases between. Germline values: CDR1 SGHTA, CDR2 FQGNSA. The CDR3 consists of 14 residues. The CDR3 loop is CASSLDPGVEEQYF. The CDR3 DNA reads TGTGCCAGCAGCTTAGACCCAGGGGTGGAAGAGCAGTACTTC.

As to this clonotype: It may be a read error: a sequence one base away is much more abundant. The gene calls are TRBV29-1 and TRBJ2-7; possibly TRBD2 for D (6 bases). CDR1 is SQVTM and CDR2 is ANQGSEA in the germline V gene. The CDR3 sequence is 14 residues long. V lost 1 base, J lost 4 bases, and 14 bases lay in between. DNA of the CDR3: TGCAGCGTTGAAGGCGGGAAGGGGAGGTACGAGCAGTACTTC. Its protein is CSVEGGKGRYEQYF.

There are many counts of this clonotype. J is TRBJ1-1 and V is TRBV29-1, with 8 bases fitting TRBD1. Looked up from germline, CDR1 is SQVTM and CDR2 is ANQGSEA. The CDR3 spans 13 residues. Germline trimming cut 7 bases from V and 3 bases from J; bases unmatched to any gene: 7. CDR3 nucleotide sequence: TGCAGCGAGAGGACAGGGTTGGACACTGAAGCTTTCTTT. It yields the protein CSERTGLDTEAFF.

Ten or more counts support this clonotype. CDR3 sequence reads: CSATLSGGPYEQYF. Written as DNA, the CDR3 is TGCAGTGCTACCCTATCGGGGGGGCCCTACGAGCAGTACTTC. The J gene is TRBJ2-7, the V gene TRBV20-1, with TRBD2 identical over 8 bases. V shed 4 bases and J 2 bases; nucleotides not matched to a gene: 7. This CDR3 is 14 amino acids long. The germline V gene has CDR1 DFQATT and CDR2 SNEGSKA (reference sequence).

This clonotype came up many times. One end of the junction varies from germline; a read error may be responsible. This chain uses TRBV15 with TRBJ2-1; 7 bases are shared with TRBD1. This CDR3 has 13 residues. Per germline, CDR1 LNHNV and CDR2 YYDKDF (reference sequence). The CDR3 reads CATSDRAYDEQFF. The CDR3, as DNA: TGTGCCACCAGCGACAGGGCCTACGATGAGCAGTTCTTC. The variable domain in full, with the rest retrieved from reference TRBV15 and TRBJ2-1, is DAMVIQNPRYQVTQFGKPVTLSCSQTLNHNVMYWYQQKSSQAPKLLFHYYDKDFNNEADTPDNFQSRRPNTSFCFLDIRSPGLGDTAMYLCATSDRAYDEQFFGPGTRLTVL.

This clonotype occurred many times. J is TRBJ1-2 and V is TRBV5-1, with a possible D match to TRBD1 (5 bases). CDR3 length: 15 residues. Germline assignment: CDR1 SGHRS and CDR2 YFSETQ. V was cut by 4 bases and J by 4 bases, with 17 bases left in between. In DNA form, the CDR3 reads TGCGCCAGCAGCCTCACAGGAGGGGCTGTCTATGGCTACACCTTC. It translates to CASSLTGGAVYGYTF.

This clonotype has ten or more counts. The chain links TRBV27 to TRBJ1-6; D ambiguous. The V end lost 2 bases, the J end lost 0 bases, and 11 bases lay between the germline ends. The CDR3 runs to 17 residues. The germline V gene encodes CDR1 MNHEY and CDR2 SMNVEV (reference sequence). CDR3 amino acids: CASSLTGGSSYNSPLHF. The CDR3 region has the DNA TGTGCCAGCAGTTTAACGGGTGGGAGCTCCTATAATTCACCCCTCCACTTT.

This clonotype was counted at least ten times. V usage is TRBV5-1 and J usage is TRBJ2-3, with D perhaps matching TRBD1 (6 bases). CDR1 SGHRS and CDR2 YFSETQ come from the germline V gene. The CDR3 runs to 14 residues. V was pared by 6 bases and J by 2 bases, with 13 bases between. The CDR3 spells CASTVGALTDTQYF. CDR3 bases: TGCGCCAGCACCGTGGGGGCCCTCACAGATACGCAGTATTTT.

This clonotype showed up many times. V usage is TRBV5-1 and J usage is TRBJ2-7; TRBD1 aligns across 7 bases. Germline V gene lookup returns CDR1 SGHRS and CDR2 YFSETQ. The CDR3 contains 15 residues. Unmatched junction bases numbered 5, after V lost 0 bases and J lost 2 bases. CDR3 DNA: TGCGCCAGCAGCTTGGGACAGGGCTCCACCTACGAGCAGTACTTC. As protein: CASSLGQGSTYEQYF.

This clonotype was counted at least ten times. This chain joins TRBV7-3 and TRBJ2-5, with 10 bases that match TRBD2. The germline V gene encodes CDR1 SGHTA and CDR2 FQGTGA. V dropped 5 bases and J dropped 1; count of bases not matched to a gene: 10. This CDR3 comprises 17 residues. The CDR3 nucleotides read TGTGCCAGCAGCCCAGGGAGTAGCGGGGGGTTCCAAGAGACCCAGTACTTC. It specifies CASSPGSSGGFQETQYF.

This clonotype was seen ten or more times. The chain has TRBV5-1 and TRBJ2-3; D is uncertain. Trimming took off 6 bases at V and 0 bases at J, with 17 bases between the two ends. The CDR3 extends over 16 amino acids. CDR1 is SGHRS, CDR2 YFSETQ, per germline. Written as DNA, the CDR3 is TGCGCCAGCACCCCCGGTGCTTTATCTAGCACAGATACGCAGTATTTT. Translated, it gives CASTPGALSSTDTQYF.

In its sample, this clonotype was seen many times. The V gene is TRBV6-5, the J gene TRBJ1-5; D remains ambiguous. CDR1 is MNHEY, CDR2 SVGAGI, per germline. The germline V and J ends were trimmed by 0 bases and 6 bases, with 6 bases remaining between them. The CDR3 sequence is 13 residues long. The chain's CDR3 is CASSYSEFQPQHF. Written as DNA, the CDR3 is TGTGCCAGCAGTTACTCGGAATTTCAGCCCCAGCATTTT.

This clonotype came up many times. This chain uses TRBV12-3 or TRBV12-4 with TRBJ2-7; TRBD1 aligns across 7 bases. The CDR3 is 14 residues long. With V trimmed by 3 bases and J by 9 bases, 11 bases remained unmatched. The CDR3 loop reads CASSFRTGPLGQYF. CDR3 nucleotides: TGTGCCAGCAGTTTCAGGACAGGCCCCCTTGGGCAGTACTTC.

About this clonotype: A much larger clone sits a single nucleotide away, making a read error possible. V gene TRBV3-1 combines with J gene TRBJ2-7, with D tentatively TRBD2 (5 bases). The V end lost 0 bases, the J end lost 10 bases, and 10 bases lay between the germline ends. CDR1 is LGHDT and CDR2 is YNNKEL in the germline V gene (reference sequence). The CDR3 is 12 amino acids. The CDR3 loop reads CASSQEDGVQYF. Written as DNA, the CDR3 is TGTGCCAGCAGCCAAGAGGACGGGGTCCAGTACTTC.

This clonotype was seen at least ten times. The chain couples TRBV5-6 to TRBJ2-2; D not certain. Trimming pared 0 bases from V and 0 bases from J, leaving 6 bases between. The CDR3 is 15 amino acids. Germline lookup yields CDR1 SGHDT and CDR2 YYEEEE. This chain's CDR3 is CASSLVESNTGELFF. The DNA of the CDR3 is TGTGCCAGCAGCTTGGTGGAATCGAACACCGGGGAGCTGTTTTTT.

The rearrangement joins TRBV5-1 to TRBJ1-1, with D uncertain. This CDR3 has 13 amino acids. Germline CDR1 and CDR2: SGHRS and YFSETQ. With 5 bases removed from V and 1 base from J, the gap between germline ends came to 9 bases. The CDR3 spells CASSPGQNTEAFF. The DNA for the CDR3 is TGCGCCAGCAGTCCCGGCCAGAACACTGAAGCTTTCTTT.

This clonotype was observed at least ten times. The rearrangement joins TRBV5-1 to TRBJ2-2; D uncertain. Trimming cost V 4 bases and J 4 bases, with 8 bases left between them. This CDR3 has 13 amino acids. Germline CDR1 is SGHRS and CDR2 is YFSETQ. The CDR3 coding sequence is TGCGCCAGCAGCGACGCTATCACCGGGGAGCTGTTTTTT. Its protein product is CASSDAITGELFF.

This clonotype was recorded many times. V and J are TRBV20-1 and TRBJ2-7, with TRBD1 identical over 11 bases. The CDR3 covers 15 residues. CDR1 and CDR2 from the germline V gene are DFQATT and SNEGSKA (reference sequence). Unmatched junction bases numbered 3, after V lost 0 bases and J lost 2 bases. The DNA for the CDR3 is TGCAGTGCTAGAGACCCGGGACAGGGGGCCTACGAGCAGTACTTC. As protein: CSARDPGQGAYEQYF.

In its sample, this clonotype was seen many times. The chain has TRBV5-1 and TRBJ1-4, with D maybe TRBD1 (5 bases). The CDR3 extends over 16 amino acids. Germline-derived CDR1 and CDR2 are SGHRS and YFSETQ. Trimming took 0 bases from V and 5 from J, leaving 14 bases between them. CDR3 loop: CASSLVTRGPNEKLFF. The DNA of the CDR3 is TGCGCCAGCAGCTTGGTAACTAGGGGACCGAATGAAAAACTGTTTTTT.

This clonotype was counted at least ten times. The V call is TRBV7-7, the J call TRBJ2-5, with 10 bases lining up with TRBD1. The CDR3 extends over 16 amino acids. CDR1 is SSHAT and CDR2 is FNYEAQ in the germline V gene (reference sequence). With 5 bases clipped from V and 2 bases from J, the junction kept 8 bases outside the gene matches. This CDR3 is CASSKGTGVFQETQYF. The CDR3 DNA reads TGTGCCAGCAGCAAGGGGACAGGGGTCTTTCAAGAGACCCAGTACTTC.